This T cell receptor beta chain was recorded in a study of OX40 agonist ivuxolimab in advanced cancers. Findings of the study overall: On average, CD8+ T cells had more expanded clones than CD4+.

Points on this clone: Antigen unknown.

CDR1 is ENHRY and CDR2 is SYGVKD in the germline V gene. The CDR3 totals 14 residues. V was cut by 5 bases and J by 0 bases, with 8 bases left in between. Libraries were prepared by immunoSEQ multiplex PCR; TCRdb keeps only in-frame clonotypes and omits some of them. This table holds nearly 70,000 clones, about 84% found once. The sequencing used CD4+ or CD8+ T cells sorted from blood, collected in a trial of the OX40 agonist ivuxolimab. The clonotype comes from an adult with an advanced solid tumor such as melanoma, head and neck, liver or kidney cancer. The V and J genes are TRBV10-3 and TRBJ1-5; D not resolved. In DNA form, the CDR3 reads TGTGCCATCAGTTTTGAGTATAGCAATCAGCCCCAGCATTTT. Amino acids: CAISFEYSNQPQHF.